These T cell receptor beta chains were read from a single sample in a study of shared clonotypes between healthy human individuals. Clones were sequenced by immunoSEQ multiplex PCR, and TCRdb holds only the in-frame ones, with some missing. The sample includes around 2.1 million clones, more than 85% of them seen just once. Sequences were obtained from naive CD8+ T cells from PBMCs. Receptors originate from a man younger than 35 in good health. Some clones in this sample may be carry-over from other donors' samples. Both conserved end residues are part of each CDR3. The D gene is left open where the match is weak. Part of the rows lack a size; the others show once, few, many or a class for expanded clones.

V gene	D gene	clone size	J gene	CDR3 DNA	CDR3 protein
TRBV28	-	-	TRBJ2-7	TGTGCCAGCAGTTTTACAGGTACCTCCTACGAGCAGTACTTC	CASSFTGTSYEQYF
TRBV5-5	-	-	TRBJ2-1	TGTGCCAGCAGCTTGGTTCTAGCAACAGGATCTAATGAGCAGTTCTTC	CASSLVLATGSNEQFF
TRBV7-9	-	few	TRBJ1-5	TGTGCCAGCAGCCCTTCGGGCCTAGATCAGCCCCAGCATTTT	CASSPSGLDQPQHF
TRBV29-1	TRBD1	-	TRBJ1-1	TGCAGCGTTGAAGAGACAGGGGGGAACACTGAAGCTTTCTTT	CSVEETGGNTEAFF
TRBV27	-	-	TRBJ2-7	TGTGCCAGCAGCAACCGCGGGGAACTATCCTACGAGCAGTACTTC	CASSNRGELSYEQYF
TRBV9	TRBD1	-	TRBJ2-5	TGTGCCAGCAGCGCCCTGGGACAGAGTCAAGAGACCCAGTACTTC	CASSALGQSQETQYF
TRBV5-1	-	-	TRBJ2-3	TGCGCCAGCAGCTTGGCGCCCAGCGCTGCAGATACGCAGTATTTT	CASSLAPSAADTQYF
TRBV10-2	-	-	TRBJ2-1	TGCGCCAGCAGTGGTGCGGGCTGGATAAATGAGCAGTTCTTC	CASSGAGWINEQFF
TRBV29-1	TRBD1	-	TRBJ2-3	TGCAGCGTTGAAGGCCCAGGGACAGGGGACGCCGGAGTTGTGGATACGCAGTATTTT	CSVEGPGTGDAGVVDTQYF
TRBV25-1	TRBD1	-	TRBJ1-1	TGTGCCAGCAGTACCCGGACAGGGATGAACACTGAAGCTTTCTTT	CASSTRTGMNTEAFF
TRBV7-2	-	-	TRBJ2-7	TGTGCCAGCAGCGTGTCCCTCCCCTCCTACGAGCAGTACTTC	CASSVSLPSYEQYF
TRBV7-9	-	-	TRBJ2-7	TGTGCCAGCAGCTTAGGGTCAGGGGTTGGCGAGCAGTACTTC	CASSLGSGVGEQYF
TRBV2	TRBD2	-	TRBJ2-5	TGTGCCACCACGGGACGGGAGGTGGAGACCCAGTACTTC	CATTGREVETQYF
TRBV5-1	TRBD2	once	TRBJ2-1	TGCGCCAGCAGCTCTGGAGGACTAGCGGGAGTCGTCTACAATGAGCAGTTCTTC	CASSSGGLAGVVYNEQFF
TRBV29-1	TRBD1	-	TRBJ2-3	TGCAGCGTTGAGGACAGGGGGACAGATACGCAGTATTTT	CSVEDRGTDTQYF
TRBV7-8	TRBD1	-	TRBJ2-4	TGTGCCAGCAGCCCCCGGGACAGGGGGCCGACCAAAAACATTCAGTACTTC	CASSPRDRGPTKNIQYF
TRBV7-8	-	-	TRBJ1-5	TGTGCCAGCGGGTTGGGCAATCAGCCCCAGCATTTT	CASGLGNQPQHF
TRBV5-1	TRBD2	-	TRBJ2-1	TGCGCCAGCAGCTTGGTGGCGGGAGGGGCGCAGAATGAGCAGTTCTTC	CASSLVAGGAQNEQFF
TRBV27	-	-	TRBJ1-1	TGTGCCAGCAGTTTATCGGGGGGCATGAACACTGAAGCTTTCTTT	CASSLSGGMNTEAFF
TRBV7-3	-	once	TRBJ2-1	TGTGCCAGCAGCCATGGGCCCTCCGGGTACAATGAGCAGTTCTTC	CASSHGPSGYNEQFF
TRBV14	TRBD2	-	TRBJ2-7	TGTGCCAGCAGCTCGGGGGGTCCGATCTACGAGCAGTACTTC	CASSSGGPIYEQYF
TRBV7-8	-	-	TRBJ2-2	TGTGCCAGCAGCTCCGCCAGGGCAGGGCACATCGGGGAGCTGTTTTTT	CASSSARAGHIGELFF
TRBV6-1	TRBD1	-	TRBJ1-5	TGTGCCAGCAGGGACAGGGATTGGAATCAGCCCCAGCATTTT	CASRDRDWNQPQHF
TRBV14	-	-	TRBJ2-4	TGTGCCAGCAGCCTTGGGCGTACTCTAGCCAAAAACATTCAGTACTTC	CASSLGRTLAKNIQYF
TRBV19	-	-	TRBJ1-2	TGTGCCAGTGCCAGTAGGTTGGTTGATGGCTACACCTTC	CASASRLVDGYTF
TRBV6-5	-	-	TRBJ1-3	TGTGCCAGCAGTTACTCTCAAGTCTCTGGAAACACCATATATTTT	CASSYSQVSGNTIYF
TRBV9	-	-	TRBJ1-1	TGTGCCAGCAGCGAAGTTACTGAAGCTTTCTTT	CASSEVTEAFF
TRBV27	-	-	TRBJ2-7	TGTGCCAGCAGTTTGCGGTTGGGTTACGAGCAGTACTTC	CASSLRLGYEQYF
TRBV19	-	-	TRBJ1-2	TGTGCCAGTAGTATCCGACAGCGCTATGGCTACACCTTC	CASSIRQRYGYTF
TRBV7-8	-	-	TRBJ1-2	TGTGCCAGCAGCCCAGGGGTGAACTATGGCTACACCTTC	CASSPGVNYGYTF
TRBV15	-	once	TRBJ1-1	TGTGCCACCTCAGTCCCTAACACTGAAGCTTTCTTT	CATSVPNTEAFF
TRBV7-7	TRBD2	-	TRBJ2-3	TGTGCCAGCAGCTCAGCGGGAGGGGGTGATACGCAGTATTTT	CASSSAGGGDTQYF
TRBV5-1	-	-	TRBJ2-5	TGCGCCAGCAGCCTATCCGAAGTTAAAGAAGAGACCCAGTACTTC	CASSLSEVKEETQYF
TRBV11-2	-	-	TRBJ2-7	TGTGCCAGCAGCTTAGGCCTAGCCCCCACGGGTTACGAGCAGTACTTC	CASSLGLAPTGYEQYF
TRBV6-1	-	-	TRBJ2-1	TGTGCCACCGGCGGGGCCTACAATGAGCAGTTCTTC	CATGGAYNEQFF
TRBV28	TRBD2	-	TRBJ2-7	TGTGCCAGCACCCCGGGACTAGGATACGAGCAGTACTTC	CASTPGLGYEQYF
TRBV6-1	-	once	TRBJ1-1	TGTGCCATCCGGGTCCCGGGGTTGAACACTGAAGCTTTCTTT	CAIRVPGLNTEAFF
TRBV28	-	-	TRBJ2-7	TGTGCCAGCAGTTTTCCCCCCCAGGGATCCTACGAGCAGTACTTC	CASSFPPQGSYEQYF
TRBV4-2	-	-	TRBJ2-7	TGTGCCAGCAGCCACCCGACAGGGAGGGGTGCCGAGCAGTACTTC	CASSHPTGRGAEQYF
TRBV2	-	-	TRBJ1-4	TGTGCCAGCATCCCCCTGGCTGAGGGCTCAGCTGAAAAACTGTTTTTT	CASIPLAEGSAEKLFF
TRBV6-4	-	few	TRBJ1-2	TGTGCCAGCAGTGTTGTCAGCCCTAACTATGGCTACACCTTC	CASSVVSPNYGYTF
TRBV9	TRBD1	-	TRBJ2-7	TGTGCCAGCAGCTCGGACAGGGGGACCTACGAGCAGTACTTC	CASSSDRGTYEQYF
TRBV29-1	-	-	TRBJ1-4	TGCAGCGTTAGGGACTCGAATGAAAAACTGTTTTTT	CSVRDSNEKLFF
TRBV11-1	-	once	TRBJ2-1	TGTGCCAGCAGCTTAGCCGCCCAGGGACGACGGAATGAGCAGTTCTTC	CASSLAAQGRRNEQFF
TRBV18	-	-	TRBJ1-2	TGTGCCAGCTCACCACCAATTTCGACTTACAGGCCCGGGAGCGACACCTTC	CASSPPISTYRPGSDTF
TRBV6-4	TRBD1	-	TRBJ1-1	TGTGCCAGCAGTGACTTAGGGACAGGGGCGACGTTCTTT	CASSDLGTGATFF
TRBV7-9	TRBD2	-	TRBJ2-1	TGTGCCAGCAGCCCGACTAGCACAGAGTACAATGAGCAGTTCTTC	CASSPTSTEYNEQFF
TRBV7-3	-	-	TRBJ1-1	TGTGCCAGCAGCTTATACGGGGGGGTGAACACTGAAGCTTTCTTT	CASSLYGGVNTEAFF
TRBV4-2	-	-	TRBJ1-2	TGTGCCAGCACCGACCCGATGGGGGGAAACTATGGCTACACCTTC	CASTDPMGGNYGYTF
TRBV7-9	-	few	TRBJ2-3	TGTGCCAGCAGCTTCGGGTTCACAGATACGCAGTATTTT	CASSFGFTDTQYF
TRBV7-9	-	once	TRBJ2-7	TGTGCCAGCAGCTTAGCGGATTACGAGCAGTACTTC	CASSLADYEQYF